This is a list of T cell receptor beta chains from one sample in a study of T cells in Graves' hyperthyroidism and ophthalmopathy. From the multiplex PCR reads, TCRdb called clonotypes with MiXCR, one entry per CDR3 protein. The table has 250,000 to 300,000 distinct CDR3 sequences, roughly a fifth seen once. The sequencing input was blood. The receptors were gathered from a man over 45 with Graves' ophthalmopathy. The CDR3 runs from the conserved cysteine through the conserved F or W. A D gene is named only where the DNA matches it firmly. The size field is filled for only some rows; it gives once, few, many or a size class.

abundance	d_gene	v_gene	j_gene	CDR3aa	CDR3nt
NA	NA	TRBV20-1	TRBJ2-4	CSVAQNIQYF	TGCAGTGTAGCACAAAACATTCAGTACTTC
few	TRBD2	TRBV9	TRBJ2-7	CASSVGGRAHEQYF	TGTGCCAGCAGCGTAGGCGGGAGGGCCCACGAGCAGTACTTC
NA	TRBD2	TRBV20-1	TRBJ2-1	CSACPRGLAGGLSYNEQFF	TGCAGTGCCTGCCCCAGGGGACTAGCGGGAGGCCTATCCTACAATGAGCAGTTCTTC
few	TRBD2	TRBV6-5	TRBJ2-3	CASSFSGLAASTDTQYF	TGTGCCAGCAGTTTCTCGGGACTAGCGGCAAGCACAGATACGCAGTATTTT
many	NA	TRBV28	TRBJ2-7	CASSLTSEQYF	TGTGCCAGCAGTCTGACTAGCGAGCAGTACTTC
few	TRBD2	TRBV12-3/TRBV12-4	TRBJ2-7	CASSISGRVGYEQYF	TGTGCCAGCAGTATTAGCGGGAGGGTGGGCTACGAGCAGTACTTC
many	NA	TRBV3-1	TRBJ2-2	CASSQDPGGELFF	TGTGCCAGCAGCCAAGACCCGGGCGGGGAGCTGTTTTTT
NA	TRBD2	TRBV20-1	TRBJ2-5	CSARGGLAGETQYF	TGCAGTGCTAGGGGGGGACTAGCCGGAGAGACCCAGTACTTC
NA	TRBD1	TRBV20-1	TRBJ2-5	CSARPDRAQETQYF	TGCAGTGCTAGACCAGACAGGGCCCAAGAGACCCAGTACTTC
few	TRBD1	TRBV10-3	TRBJ2-7	CAISRDSTYEQYF	TGTGCCATCAGTCGGGACAGCACCTACGAGCAGTACTTC
NA	NA	TRBV5-5	TRBJ2-7	CASSRISGGWYEQYF	TGTGCCAGCAGTCGGATTTCGGGGGGCTGGTACGAGCAGTACTTC
many	NA	TRBV20-1	TRBJ2-5	CSASYMWETQYF	TGCAGTGCTAGCTACATGTGGGAGACCCAGTACTTC
NA	TRBD2	TRBV5-1	TRBJ2-7	CASSLSSGVYYEQYF	TGCGCCAGCAGCTTGTCTAGCGGGGTCTACTACGAGCAGTACTTC
many	TRBD2	TRBV11-2	TRBJ2-2	CASSLSGGTGELFF	TGTGCCAGCAGCTTAAGCGGGGGCACCGGGGAGCTGTTTTTT
many	NA	TRBV14	TRBJ1-2	CASSQGRQAGYTF	TGTGCCAGCAGCCAAGGAAGGCAAGCTGGCTACACCTTC
NA	NA	TRBV19	TRBJ2-3	CASSMFAGNTDTQYF	TGTGCCAGTAGTATGTTTGCGGGGAACACAGATACGCAGTATTTT
many	TRBD1	TRBV2	TRBJ1-3	CASSARGTSGNTIYF	TGTGCCAGCAGTGCCAGGGGGACCTCTGGAAACACCATATATTTT
few	TRBD2	TRBV28	TRBJ2-1	CASSLAGVRGNEQFF	TGTGCCAGCAGCTTAGCGGGAGTTAGAGGGAATGAGCAGTTCTTC
few	TRBD1	TRBV28	TRBJ2-4	CASSLAGTVLAKNIQYF	TGTGCCAGCAGTTTAGCCGGGACAGTTTTAGCCAAAAACATTCAGTACTTC
NA	NA	TRBV5-4	TRBJ2-2	CASSQTSAGELFF	TGTGCCAGCAGCCAGACAAGCGCCGGGGAGCTGTTTTTT
few	NA	TRBV12-3/TRBV12-4	TRBJ1-4	CASTLSGAANEKLFF	TGTGCCAGCACCTTGTCAGGGGCTGCTAATGAAAAACTGTTTTTT
many	TRBD2	TRBV20-1	TRBJ2-7	CSARYTDRRGLANYEQYF	TGCAGTGCTAGATATACGGACAGACGGGGACTAGCGAATTACGAGCAGTACTTC
few	NA	TRBV6-1	TRBJ1-1	CASSSAWRMNTEAFF	TGTGCCAGCAGCAGTGCTTGGCGTATGAACACTGAAGCTTTCTTT
many	TRBD1	TRBV28	TRBJ2-5	CASSPAPGQGSGETQYF	TGTGCCAGCAGTCCCGCCCCGGGACAGGGTTCCGGAGAGACCCAGTACTTC
NA	NA	TRBV6-2/TRBV6-3	TRBJ2-6	CASSYAAGGGANVLTF	TGTGCCAGCAGTTACGCCGCCGGCGGGGGGGCCAACGTCCTGACTTTC
NA	TRBD2	TRBV5-4	TRBJ2-3	CASSLEGRGGDTQYF	TGTGCCAGCAGCTTGGAGGGGAGGGGTGGCGATACGCAGTATTTT
NA	TRBD2	TRBV6-2/TRBV6-3	TRBJ2-1	CASSHLGLAGVVDEQFF	TGTGCCAGCAGTCACCTAGGACTAGCCGGAGTAGTCGATGAGCAGTTCTTC
many	NA	TRBV7-3	TRBJ2-1	CASSSIGTTEQFF	TGTGCCAGCAGCTCAATCGGGACCACTGAGCAGTTCTTC
many	NA	TRBV2	TRBJ2-3	CASSLSRADTQYF	TGTGCCAGCAGTTTGAGCCGGGCAGATACGCAGTATTTT
NA	TRBD1	TRBV4-1	TRBJ1-4	CASSNVDRGDEKLFF	TGCGCCAGCAGCAACGTCGACAGGGGGGATGAAAAACTGTTTTTT
NA	TRBD2	TRBV7-2	TRBJ2-7	CASSISGTSFSYEQYF	TGTGCCAGCAGCATCTCCGGGACTAGTTTTTCCTACGAGCAGTACTTC
many	NA	TRBV3-1	TRBJ1-1	CASSSRQNTEAFF	TGTGCCAGCAGCTCCCGACAGAACACTGAAGCTTTCTTT
few	TRBD1	TRBV4-1	TRBJ2-2	CASSQPTGTNTGELFF	TGCGCCAGCAGCCAACCGACAGGGACGAACACCGGGGAGCTGTTTTTT
few	NA	TRBV6-1	TRBJ1-2	CASSDTLRRNYGYTF	TGTGCCAGCAGTGATACCCTCAGGAGAAACTATGGCTACACCTTC
many	TRBD1	TRBV20-1	TRBJ1-6	CSARGDDRVNSPLHF	TGCAGTGCTAGAGGAGACGACAGGGTAAATTCACCCCTCCACTTT
many	NA	TRBV28	TRBJ2-1	CASSLPPLDEQFF	TGTGCCAGCAGTTTACCTCCCCTCGATGAGCAGTTCTTC
NA	NA	TRBV27	TRBJ2-5	CASSLMWEETQYF	TGTGCCAGCAGTTTAATGTGGGAAGAGACCCAGTACTTC
many	TRBD1	TRBV30	TRBJ1-1	CAWRIRTGTSEAFF	TGTGCCTGGAGAATTAGGACAGGGACTTCTGAAGCTTTCTTT
NA	NA	TRBV18	TRBJ2-5	CASSPWDKIEETQYF	TGTGCCAGCTCACCATGGGACAAAATTGAAGAGACCCAGTACTTC
few	TRBD1	TRBV4-1	TRBJ2-1	CASSQIWTGSYNEQFF	TGCGCCAGCAGCCAAATCTGGACAGGGTCCTACAATGAGCAGTTCTTC
many	TRBD2	TRBV28	TRBJ2-5	CASSSPGTSAEETQYF	TGTGCCAGCAGTTCCCCCGGGACTAGCGCTGAAGAGACCCAGTACTTC
many	TRBD2	TRBV24-1	TRBJ2-7	CATSGGSDYEQYF	TGTGCCACCAGTGGCGGGAGTGATTACGAGCAGTACTTC
few	NA	TRBV24-1	TRBJ2-3	CATSDPPGVGSTDTQYF	TGTGCCACCAGTGACCCGCCCGGGGTAGGTTCCACAGATACGCAGTATTTT
few	NA	TRBV7-8	TRBJ2-1	CASSLPGRDSYNEQFF	TGTGCCAGCAGCTTGCCGGGACGGGACTCCTACAATGAGCAGTTCTTC
many	TRBD2	TRBV11-2	TRBJ2-1	CASSLVASGTTEQFF	TGTGCCAGCAGCTTAGTCGCTAGCGGGACTACTGAGCAGTTCTTC
many	NA	TRBV7-2	TRBJ1-5	CASSWRVFSNQPQHF	TGTGCCAGCAGCTGGAGGGTGTTTAGCAATCAGCCCCAGCATTTT
many	NA	TRBV7-3	TRBJ2-1	CASSLSDSNNEQFF	TGTGCCAGCAGCTTGAGCGACTCGAACAATGAGCAGTTCTTC
NA	TRBD1	TRBV6-1	TRBJ1-3	CASSVGTGGNTIYF	TGTGCCAGCAGTGTCGGGACAGGTGGAAACACCATATATTTT
few	TRBD1	TRBV7-3	TRBJ2-1	CASSLIGTGAYNEQFF	TGTGCCAGCAGCTTAATCGGGACAGGGGCCTACAATGAGCAGTTCTTC
NA	NA	TRBV12-3/TRBV12-4	TRBJ1-6	CASSLLGSSYNSPLHF	TGTGCCAGCAGTTTATTAGGGAGCTCCTATAATTCACCCCTCCACTTT
few	NA	TRBV29-1	TRBJ2-7	CSVTVDISSYEQYF	TGCAGCGTTACCGTTGACATTAGCTCCTACGAGCAGTACTTC
many	NA	TRBV5-1	TRBJ2-1	CASSLMGAYNEQFF	TGCGCCAGCAGCTTGATGGGAGCCTACAATGAGCAATTCTTC
NA	TRBD1	TRBV15	TRBJ2-7	CATSRERTGTYEQYF	TGTGCCACCAGCAGAGAGAGGACAGGGACCTACGAGCAGTACTTC
NA	NA	TRBV7-3	TRBJ2-3	CASSFLDPADTQYF	TGTGCCAGCAGCTTTTTAGATCCAGCAGATACGCAGTATTTT
once	TRBD2	TRBV9	TRBJ2-2	CASSVRQLAGGSTGELFF	TGTGCCAGCAGCGTTAGACAGTTAGCGGGAGGTAGCACCGGGGAGCTGTTTTTT
NA	NA	TRBV5-1	TRBJ1-5	CASSQKQPNSNQPQHF	TGCGCCAGCAGTCAAAAGCAGCCGAATAGCAATCAGCCCCAGCATTTT
NA	NA	TRBV30	TRBJ1-5	CAWSNTGGYQPQHF	TGTGCCTGGAGTAATACAGGCGGGTATCAGCCCCAGCATTTT
many	TRBD1	TRBV30	TRBJ1-2	CAWRDPGQPIYGYTF	TGTGCCTGGAGGGACCCGGGACAGCCTATCTATGGCTACACCTTC
NA	NA	TRBV6-2/TRBV6-3	TRBJ1-2	CASSYSQGNYGYTF	TGTGCCAGCAGTTACTCACAGGGTAACTATGGCTACACCTTC
few	TRBD2	TRBV29-1	TRBJ2-1	CSVAGLAGAEQFF	TGCAGCGTTGCGGGACTAGCGGGAGCTGAGCAGTTCTTC